This T cell receptor (beta chain) was profiled in a study of post-analysis software for immune sequencing data. To note about this clonotype: Its specificity is not known.

Overall study results and limits: Five or six TRBV segments, TRBV5-6, TRBV5-1 and TRBV20-1 among them, were found more frequent in patients than controls. By F measure, strong co-clustering occurred among samples prepared in the same batch. A significant reduction in normalized Chao1 diversity was observed in multiple sclerosis patients versus controls.

The TCR beta cDNA libraries carried unique molecular identifiers. Input amounts of roughly 0.85 to 10 million T cells were used. These gave around 500,000 cDNA molecules, so each molecule approximated one T cell. TCRdb redid the calling of the PCR reads with MiXCR, one entry per CDR3 protein. The sample gives 650,000 to 850,000 distinct CDR3 sequences, under 70% of which show up once; roughly 4.4% is in the top ten. The CDR3 runs 12 residues. Trimming stripped 6 bases from V and 3 bases from J, with 11 bases between. CDR1 is DFQATT, CDR2 SNEGSKA, per germline (reference sequence). The source of this sequence is a girl between 5 and 17 years old with multiple sclerosis. Sequencing input: blood. The V call is TRBV20-1, the J call TRBJ2-5; possible D gene TRBD2, 5 bases. CDR3 protein: CSARGTKETQYF. The CDR3 nucleotides are TGCAGTGCCCGGGGTACAAAAGAGACCCAGTACTTC.